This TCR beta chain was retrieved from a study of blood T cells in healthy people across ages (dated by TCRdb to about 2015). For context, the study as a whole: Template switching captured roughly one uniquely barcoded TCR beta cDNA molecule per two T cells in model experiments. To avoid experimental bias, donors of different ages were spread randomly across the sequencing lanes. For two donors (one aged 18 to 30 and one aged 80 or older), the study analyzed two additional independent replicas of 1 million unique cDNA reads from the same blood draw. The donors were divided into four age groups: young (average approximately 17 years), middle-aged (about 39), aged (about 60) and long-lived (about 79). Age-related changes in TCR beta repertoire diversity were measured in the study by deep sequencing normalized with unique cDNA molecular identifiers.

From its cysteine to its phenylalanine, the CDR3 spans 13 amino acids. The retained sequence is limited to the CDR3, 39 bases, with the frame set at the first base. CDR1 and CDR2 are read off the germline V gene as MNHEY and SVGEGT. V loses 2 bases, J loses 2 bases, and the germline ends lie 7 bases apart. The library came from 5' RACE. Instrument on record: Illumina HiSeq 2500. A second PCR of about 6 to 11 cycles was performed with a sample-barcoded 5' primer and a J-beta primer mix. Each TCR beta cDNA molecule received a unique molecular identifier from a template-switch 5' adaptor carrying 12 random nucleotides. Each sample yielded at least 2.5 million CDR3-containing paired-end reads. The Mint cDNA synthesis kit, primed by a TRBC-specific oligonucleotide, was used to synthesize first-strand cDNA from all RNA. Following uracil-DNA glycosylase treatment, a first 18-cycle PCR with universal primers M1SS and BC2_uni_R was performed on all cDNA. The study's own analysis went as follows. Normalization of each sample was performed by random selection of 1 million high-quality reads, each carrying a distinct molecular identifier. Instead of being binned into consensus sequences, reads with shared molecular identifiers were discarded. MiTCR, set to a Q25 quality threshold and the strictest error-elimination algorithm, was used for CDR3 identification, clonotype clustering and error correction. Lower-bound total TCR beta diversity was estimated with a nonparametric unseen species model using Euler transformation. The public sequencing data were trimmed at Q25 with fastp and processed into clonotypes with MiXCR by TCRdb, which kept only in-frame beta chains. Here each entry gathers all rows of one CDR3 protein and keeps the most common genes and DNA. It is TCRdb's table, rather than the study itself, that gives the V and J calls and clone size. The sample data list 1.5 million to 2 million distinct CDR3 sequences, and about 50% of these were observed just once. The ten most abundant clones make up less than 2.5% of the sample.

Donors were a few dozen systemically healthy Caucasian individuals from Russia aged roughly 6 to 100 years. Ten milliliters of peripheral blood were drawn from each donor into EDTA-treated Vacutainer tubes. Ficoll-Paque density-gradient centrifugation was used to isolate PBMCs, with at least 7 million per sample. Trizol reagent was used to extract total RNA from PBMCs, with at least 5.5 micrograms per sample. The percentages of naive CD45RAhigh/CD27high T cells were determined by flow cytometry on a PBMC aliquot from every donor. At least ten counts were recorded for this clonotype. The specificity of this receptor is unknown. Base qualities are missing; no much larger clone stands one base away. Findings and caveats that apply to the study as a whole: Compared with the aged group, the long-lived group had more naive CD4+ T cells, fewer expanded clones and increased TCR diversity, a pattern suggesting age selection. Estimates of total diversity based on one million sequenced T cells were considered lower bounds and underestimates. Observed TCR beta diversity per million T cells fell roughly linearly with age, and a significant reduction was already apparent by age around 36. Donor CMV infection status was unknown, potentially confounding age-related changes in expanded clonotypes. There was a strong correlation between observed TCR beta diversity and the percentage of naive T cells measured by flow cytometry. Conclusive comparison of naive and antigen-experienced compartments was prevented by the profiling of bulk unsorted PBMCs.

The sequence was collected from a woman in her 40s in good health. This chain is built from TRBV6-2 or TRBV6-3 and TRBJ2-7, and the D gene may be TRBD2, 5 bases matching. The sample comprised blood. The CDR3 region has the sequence CASSYGLAYEQYF. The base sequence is TGTGCCAGCAGTTACGGACTTGCCTACGAGCAGTACTTC.